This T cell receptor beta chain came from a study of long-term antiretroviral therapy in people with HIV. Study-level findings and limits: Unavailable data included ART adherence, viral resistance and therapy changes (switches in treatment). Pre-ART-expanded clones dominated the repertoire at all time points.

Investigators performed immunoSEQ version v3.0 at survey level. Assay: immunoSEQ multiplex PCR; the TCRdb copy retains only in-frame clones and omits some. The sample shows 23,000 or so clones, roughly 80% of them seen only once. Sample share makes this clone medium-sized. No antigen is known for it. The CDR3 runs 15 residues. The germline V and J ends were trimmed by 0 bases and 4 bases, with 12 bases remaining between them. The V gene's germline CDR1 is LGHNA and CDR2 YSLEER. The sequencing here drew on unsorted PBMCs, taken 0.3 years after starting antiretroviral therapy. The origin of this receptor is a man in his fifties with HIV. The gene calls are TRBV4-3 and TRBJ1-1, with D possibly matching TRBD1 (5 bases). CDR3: CASSQDIGQGTEAFF. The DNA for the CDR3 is TGCGCCAGCAGCCAAGATATAGGGCAGGGCACTGAAGCTTTCTTT.